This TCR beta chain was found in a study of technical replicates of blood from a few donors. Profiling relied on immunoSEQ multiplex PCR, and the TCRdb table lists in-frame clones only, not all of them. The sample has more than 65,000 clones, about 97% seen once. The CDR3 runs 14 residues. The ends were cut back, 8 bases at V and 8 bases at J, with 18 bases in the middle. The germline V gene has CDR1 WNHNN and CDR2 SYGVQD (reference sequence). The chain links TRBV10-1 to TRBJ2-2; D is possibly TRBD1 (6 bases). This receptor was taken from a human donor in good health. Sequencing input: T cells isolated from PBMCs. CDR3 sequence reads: CASSGQPEAGELFF. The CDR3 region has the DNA TGCGCCAGCTCGGGACAACCCGAGGCGGGGGAGCTGTTTTTT.